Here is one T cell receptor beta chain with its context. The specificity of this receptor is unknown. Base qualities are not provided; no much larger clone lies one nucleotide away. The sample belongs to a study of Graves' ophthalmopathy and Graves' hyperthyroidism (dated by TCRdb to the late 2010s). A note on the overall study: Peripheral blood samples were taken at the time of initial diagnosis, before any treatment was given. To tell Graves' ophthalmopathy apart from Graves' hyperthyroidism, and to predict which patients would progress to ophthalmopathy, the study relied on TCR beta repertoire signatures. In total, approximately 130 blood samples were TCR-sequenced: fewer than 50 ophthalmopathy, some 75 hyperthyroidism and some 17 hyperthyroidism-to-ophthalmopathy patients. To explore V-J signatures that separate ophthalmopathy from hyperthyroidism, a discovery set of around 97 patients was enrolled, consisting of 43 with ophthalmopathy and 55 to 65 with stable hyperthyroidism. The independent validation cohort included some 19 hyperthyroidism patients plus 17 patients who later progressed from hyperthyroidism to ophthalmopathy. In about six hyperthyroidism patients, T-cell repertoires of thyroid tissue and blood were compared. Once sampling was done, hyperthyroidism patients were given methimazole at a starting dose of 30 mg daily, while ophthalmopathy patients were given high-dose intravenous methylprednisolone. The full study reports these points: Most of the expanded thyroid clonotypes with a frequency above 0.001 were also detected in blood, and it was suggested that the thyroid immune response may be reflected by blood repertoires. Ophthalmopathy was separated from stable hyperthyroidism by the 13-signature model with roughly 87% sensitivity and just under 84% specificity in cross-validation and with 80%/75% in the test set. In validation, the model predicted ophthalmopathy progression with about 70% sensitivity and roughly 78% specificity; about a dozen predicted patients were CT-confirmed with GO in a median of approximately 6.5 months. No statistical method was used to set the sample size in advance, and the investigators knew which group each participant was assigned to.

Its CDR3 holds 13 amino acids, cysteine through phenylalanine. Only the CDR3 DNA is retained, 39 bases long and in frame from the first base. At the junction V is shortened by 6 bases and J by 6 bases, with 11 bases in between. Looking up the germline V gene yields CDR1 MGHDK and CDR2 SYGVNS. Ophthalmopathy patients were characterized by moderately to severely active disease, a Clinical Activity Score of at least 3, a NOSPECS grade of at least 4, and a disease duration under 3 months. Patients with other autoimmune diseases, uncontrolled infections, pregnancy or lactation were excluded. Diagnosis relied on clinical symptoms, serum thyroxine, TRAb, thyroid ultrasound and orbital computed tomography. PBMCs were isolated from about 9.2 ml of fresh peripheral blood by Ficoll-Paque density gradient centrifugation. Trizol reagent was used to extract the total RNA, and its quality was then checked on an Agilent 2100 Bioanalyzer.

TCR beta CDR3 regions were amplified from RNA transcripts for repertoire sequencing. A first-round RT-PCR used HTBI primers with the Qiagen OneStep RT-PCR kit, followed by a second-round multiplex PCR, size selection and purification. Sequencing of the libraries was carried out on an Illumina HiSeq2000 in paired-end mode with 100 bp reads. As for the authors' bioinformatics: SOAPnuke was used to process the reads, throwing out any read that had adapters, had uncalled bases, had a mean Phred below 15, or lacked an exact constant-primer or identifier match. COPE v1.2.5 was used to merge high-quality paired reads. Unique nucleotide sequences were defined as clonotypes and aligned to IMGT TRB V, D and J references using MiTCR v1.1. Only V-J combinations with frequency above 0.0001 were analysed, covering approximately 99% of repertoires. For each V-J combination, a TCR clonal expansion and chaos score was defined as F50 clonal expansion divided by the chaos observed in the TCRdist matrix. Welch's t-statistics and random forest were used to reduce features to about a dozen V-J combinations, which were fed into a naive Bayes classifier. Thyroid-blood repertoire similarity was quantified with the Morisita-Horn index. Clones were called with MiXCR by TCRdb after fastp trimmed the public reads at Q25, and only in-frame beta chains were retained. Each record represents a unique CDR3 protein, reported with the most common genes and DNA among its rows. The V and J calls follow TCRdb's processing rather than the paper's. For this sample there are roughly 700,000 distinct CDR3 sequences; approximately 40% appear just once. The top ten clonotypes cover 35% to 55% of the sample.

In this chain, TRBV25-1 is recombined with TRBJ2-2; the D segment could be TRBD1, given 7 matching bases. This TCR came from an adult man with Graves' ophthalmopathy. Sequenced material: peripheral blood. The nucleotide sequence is TGTGCCAGCAGATTCAGGGGGGCCGGGGAGCTGTTTTTT. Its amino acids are CASRFRGAGELFF.